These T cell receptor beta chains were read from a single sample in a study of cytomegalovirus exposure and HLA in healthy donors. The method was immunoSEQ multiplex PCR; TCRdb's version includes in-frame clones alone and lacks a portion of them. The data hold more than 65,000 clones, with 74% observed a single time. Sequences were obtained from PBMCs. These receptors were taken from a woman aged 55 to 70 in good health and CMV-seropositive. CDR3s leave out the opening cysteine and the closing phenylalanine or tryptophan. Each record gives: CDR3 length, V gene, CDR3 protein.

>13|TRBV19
ASSIWGEGPYEQY
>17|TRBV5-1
ASSYGRTGGGVDTGELF
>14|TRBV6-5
ASSFFSGTGGGEQF
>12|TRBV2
ASSVIGTEYEQY
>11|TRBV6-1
ASEVAGGFPQH
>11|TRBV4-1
ASSNMQAGEAF
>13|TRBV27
ASSMTPGPAYGYT
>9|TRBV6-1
ASSELAEQF
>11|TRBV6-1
ASTGDSRFGYT
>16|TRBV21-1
ASTLTGLWRGNYNEQF
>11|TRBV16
ASCPLGGQPQH
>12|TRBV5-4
ASSSTGAQGNAF
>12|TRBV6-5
ASSNDRGAYEQY
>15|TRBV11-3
ASSLRRLAQSSYEQY
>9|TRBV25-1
ASRYTDTQY
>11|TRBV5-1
ASSFDGAYEQY
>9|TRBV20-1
SAFFNEKLF
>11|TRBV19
ASSADKNQPQH
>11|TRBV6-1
ASSTTGDSEQY
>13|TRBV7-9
ASSPLGGAGTEAF
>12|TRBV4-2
ASSPRASTGGYT
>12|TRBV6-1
ASSRGADYNEQF
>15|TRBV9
ASSFRPLAGGANEQF
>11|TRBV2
ASSRDRGTEAF
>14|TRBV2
ASKLTPQGLGSPLH
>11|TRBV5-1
ASSPDRVDGYT
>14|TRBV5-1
ASSPQPPGQGYEQY
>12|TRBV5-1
ASSLFERGETQY
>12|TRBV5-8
ASSLAGLEETQY
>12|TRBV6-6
ASRKREVTDTQY
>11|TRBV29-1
SASGHMNTEAF
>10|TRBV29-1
SVFSGAITQY
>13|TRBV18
ASSPGTTNTGELF
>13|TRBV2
ASLNAGQRGAEAF
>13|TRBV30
AWDPSLGGTDTQY
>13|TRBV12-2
ASRRDREFPYEQY
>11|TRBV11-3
ASRRAGQETQY
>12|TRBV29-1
SVGEASGRVEQF
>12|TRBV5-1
ASSLNDRGQKLF
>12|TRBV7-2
ASSGTSGGLEQF
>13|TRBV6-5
ASSLAVSSYNEQF